The TCR beta chain described here comes from a study of blood T cells in healthy people across ages. Study as a whole: Per two T cells, about one barcoded beta molecule was captured through template switching.

The germline V and J ends were trimmed by 1 base and 3 bases, with 16 bases remaining between them. Germline loops: CDR1 DFQATT, CDR2 SNEGSKA (reference sequence). The CDR3 runs to 16 residues. This clonotype was seen more than once but under ten times. A J-beta primer mix and a sample-barcoded 5' primer were used in a second PCR of about 6 to 12 cycles. TCRdb re-called the 5' RACE reads with MiXCR, one entry per CDR3 protein. Of 950,000 to 1,200,000 distinct CDR3 sequences in the sample, 30% to 40% were seen once. Material: blood. The V and J genes are TRBV20-1 and TRBJ1-5; D unclear. This TCR derives from a man aged 18-30 years in good health. The CDR3 loop is CSARAARRVNNQPQHF. In nucleotides, the CDR3 is TGCAGTGCTAGAGCCGCGCGAAGGGTAAACAATCAGCCCCAGCATTTT.